This T cell receptor (beta chain) was captured in a study of CXCR3-negative and CXCR3-positive naive CD8 T cells. Subsets of CD8+ T cells were each sorted in triplicate at about 300,000 cells apiece. The authors gated naive CD8+ T cells as CD45RO-CCR7+CD27+CD95-. The germline CDR1 and CDR2 sequences are SGHTA and FQGNSA. The CDR3 loop spans 16 amino acids. UMI-tagged TRB cDNA libraries were built via 5' RACE. TCRdb re-called the 5' RACE reads and shows each CDR3 protein once, DNA omitted. The ten top clones account for approximately 0.74%, within a sample of 60,000 to 65,000 distinct CDR3 sequences. The study's findings and limits: Researchers report that CXCR3-positive naive cells carry more hydrophobic TRB CDR3s than CXCR3-negative naive cells.

In regard to this clonotype: The antigen is undetermined.

The specimen was naive CXCR3+ CD8+ T cells from blood. Subset here: CD45RO-CCR7+CD27+CD95- naive CD8+ T cells expressing CXCR3 (TNR3+). V and J are TRBV7-2 and TRBJ1-6; lacking DNA, the TRBD1 call made by TCRdb goes unchecked. The receptor was derived from a human donor in good health. Some clones in this sample may be carry-over from other donors' samples. The CDR3: CASSPQDRAYNSPLHF.